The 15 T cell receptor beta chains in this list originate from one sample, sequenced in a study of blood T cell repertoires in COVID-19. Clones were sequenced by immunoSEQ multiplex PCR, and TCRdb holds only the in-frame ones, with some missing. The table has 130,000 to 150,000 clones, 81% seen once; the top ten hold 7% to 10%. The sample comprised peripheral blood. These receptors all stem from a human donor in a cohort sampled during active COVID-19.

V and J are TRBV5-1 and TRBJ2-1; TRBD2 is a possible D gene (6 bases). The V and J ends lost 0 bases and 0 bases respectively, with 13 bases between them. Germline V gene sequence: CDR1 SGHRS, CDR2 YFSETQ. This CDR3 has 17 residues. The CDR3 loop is CASSLGLALSSYNEQFF. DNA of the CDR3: TGCGCCAGCAGCTTGGGGCTAGCGCTAAGCTCCTACAATGAGCAGTTCTTC. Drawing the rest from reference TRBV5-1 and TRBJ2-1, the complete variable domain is KAGVTQTPRYLIKTRGQQVTLSCSPISGHRSVSWYQQTPGQGLQFLFEYFSETQRNKGNFPGRFSGRQFSNSRSEMNVSTLELGDSALYLCASSLGLALSSYNEQFFGPGTRLTVL.

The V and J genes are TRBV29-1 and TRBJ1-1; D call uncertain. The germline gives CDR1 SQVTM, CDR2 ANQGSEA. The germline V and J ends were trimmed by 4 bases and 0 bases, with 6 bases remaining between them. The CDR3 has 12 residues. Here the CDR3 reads CSVAPMNTEAFF. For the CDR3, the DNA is TGCAGCGTTGCCCCCATGAACACTGAAGCTTTCTTT.

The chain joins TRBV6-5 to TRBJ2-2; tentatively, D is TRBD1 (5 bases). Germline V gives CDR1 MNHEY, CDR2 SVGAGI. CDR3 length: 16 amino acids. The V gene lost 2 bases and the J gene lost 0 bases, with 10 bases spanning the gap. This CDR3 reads CASSYGAGTNTGELFF. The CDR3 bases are TGTGCCAGCAGTTACGGCGCAGGGACGAACACCGGGGAGCTGTTTTTT.

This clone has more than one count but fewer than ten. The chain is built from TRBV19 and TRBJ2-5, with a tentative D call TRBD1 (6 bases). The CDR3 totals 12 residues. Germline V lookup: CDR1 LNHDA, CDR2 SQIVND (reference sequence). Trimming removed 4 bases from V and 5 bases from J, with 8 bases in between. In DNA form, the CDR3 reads TGTGCCAGTAGTAAACAGGGTGAGACCCAGTACTTC. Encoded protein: CASSKQGETQYF.

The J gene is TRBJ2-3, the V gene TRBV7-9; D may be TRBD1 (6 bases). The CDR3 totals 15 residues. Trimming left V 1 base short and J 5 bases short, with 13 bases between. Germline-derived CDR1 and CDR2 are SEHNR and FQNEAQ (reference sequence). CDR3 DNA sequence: TGTGCCAGCAGCTTAGGAAACAGGGCGGTAGATACGCAGTATTTT. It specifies CASSLGNRAVDTQYF.

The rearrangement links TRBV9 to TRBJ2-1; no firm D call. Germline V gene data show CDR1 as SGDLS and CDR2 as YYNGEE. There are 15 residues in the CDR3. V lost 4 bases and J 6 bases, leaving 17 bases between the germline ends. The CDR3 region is CASSPSGAVTNEQFF. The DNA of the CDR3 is TGTGCCAGCAGCCCCTCAGGTGCAGTTACCAATGAGCAGTTCTTC.

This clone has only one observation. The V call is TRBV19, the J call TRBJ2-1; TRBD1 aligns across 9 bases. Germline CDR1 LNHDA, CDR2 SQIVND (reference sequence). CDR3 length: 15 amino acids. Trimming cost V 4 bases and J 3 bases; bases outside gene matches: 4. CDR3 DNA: TGTGCCAGTAGTACAACGGGACAGGGCTACAATGAGCAGTTCTTC. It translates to CASSTTGQGYNEQFF.

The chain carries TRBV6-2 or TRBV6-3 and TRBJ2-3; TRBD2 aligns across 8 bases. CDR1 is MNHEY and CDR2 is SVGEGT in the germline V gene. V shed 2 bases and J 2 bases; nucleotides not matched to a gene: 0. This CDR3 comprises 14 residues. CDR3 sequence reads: CASSYGLATDTQYF. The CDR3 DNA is TGTGCCAGCAGTTACGGACTAGCCACAGATACGCAGTATTTT.

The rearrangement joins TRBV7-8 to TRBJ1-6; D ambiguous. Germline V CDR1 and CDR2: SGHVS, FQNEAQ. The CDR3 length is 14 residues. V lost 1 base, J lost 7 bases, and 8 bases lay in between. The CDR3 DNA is TGTGCCAGCAGCTTAGAGCGGGAGAATTCACCCCTCCACTTT. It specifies CASSLERENSPLHF.

CDR3: CASFTGARGNTIYF. CDR3 bases: TGTGCCAGCTTTACAGGGGCGCGTGGAAACACCATATATTTT. J is TRBJ1-3 and V is TRBV18, with 7 nucleotides matching TRBD1. Germline V gene lookup returns CDR1 KGHSH and CDR2 LQKENI. This CDR3 has 14 residues. The V segment lost 7 bases and the J segment 3 bases; nucleotides outside the gene matches: 6. The variable domain in full, with the rest retrieved from reference TRBV18 and TRBJ1-3, is NAGVMQNPRHLVRRRGQEARLRCSPMKGHSHVYWYRQLPEEGLKFMVYLQKENIIDESGMPKERFSAEFPKEGPSILRIQQVVRGDSAAYFCASFTGARGNTIYFGEGSWLTVV.

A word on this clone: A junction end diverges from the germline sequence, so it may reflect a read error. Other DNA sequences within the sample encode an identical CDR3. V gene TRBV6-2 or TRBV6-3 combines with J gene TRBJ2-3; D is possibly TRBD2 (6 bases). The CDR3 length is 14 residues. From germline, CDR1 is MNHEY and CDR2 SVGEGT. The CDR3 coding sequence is TGTGCCAGCAGTTACTCTGCGGGGTCAGATACGCAATATTTT. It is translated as CASSYSAGSDTQYF.

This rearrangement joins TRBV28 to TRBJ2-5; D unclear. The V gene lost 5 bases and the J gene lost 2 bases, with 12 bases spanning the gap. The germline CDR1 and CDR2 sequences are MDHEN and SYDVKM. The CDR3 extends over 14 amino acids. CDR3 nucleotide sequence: TGTGCCAGCAGTCCCAGGTACCATCAAGAGACCCAGTACTTC. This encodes CASSPRYHQETQYF.

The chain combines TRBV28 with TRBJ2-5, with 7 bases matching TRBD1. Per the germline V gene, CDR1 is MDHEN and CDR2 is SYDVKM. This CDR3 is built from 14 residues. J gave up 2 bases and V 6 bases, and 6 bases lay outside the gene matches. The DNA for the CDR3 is TGTGCCAGCAGGATTCCGACAGGGCAAGAGACCCAGTACTTC. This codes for CASRIPTGQETQYF.

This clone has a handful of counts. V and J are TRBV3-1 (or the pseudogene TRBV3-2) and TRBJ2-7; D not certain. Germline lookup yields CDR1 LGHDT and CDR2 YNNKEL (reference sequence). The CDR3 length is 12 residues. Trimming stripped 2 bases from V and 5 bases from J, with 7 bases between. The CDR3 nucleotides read TGTGCCAGCAGCCAAACTACGAACGAGCAGTACTTC. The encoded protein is CASSQTTNEQYF.

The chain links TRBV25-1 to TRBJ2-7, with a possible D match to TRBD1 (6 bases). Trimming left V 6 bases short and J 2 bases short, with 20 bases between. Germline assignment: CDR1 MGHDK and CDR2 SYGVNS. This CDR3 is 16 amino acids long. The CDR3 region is CASSEPSGHQTYEQYF. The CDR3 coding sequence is TGTGCCAGCAGCGAACCTTCGGGACACCAAACCTACGAGCAGTACTTC.